This entry features one T cell receptor beta chain sequence. Its antigen is undetermined. The sample originates from a study of T cell responses to AZD1222 COVID-19 vaccine. Study results and limitations: The span of vaccine-associated CD4 TCRs extended across spike, with dominance at 160-218 and 743-854. The repertoires were collected only after the peak T cell response. Nearly half of spike-specific TCRs reportedly go after variant regions that carry no mutations.

Repertoires were generated with immunoSEQ multiplex PCR, while TCRdb's copy carries only in-frame clones and drops some. The table records under 150,000 clones, around 91% of them present only once. Trimming removed 4 bases from V and 5 bases from J; junction bases left unmatched: 2. This CDR3 spans 13 amino acids. The germline gives CDR1 SEHNR, CDR2 FQNEAQ (reference sequence). The source was peripheral blood, collected on day 0 of AZD1222 vaccination. This clonotype was sampled from an adult in good health. The V gene is TRBV7-9, the J gene TRBJ2-5; 9 bases line up with TRBD2. The CDR3 loop reads CASSSAGGETQYF. The CDR3 nucleotides read TGTGCCAGCAGCTCCGCGGGGGGGGAGACCCAGTACTTC.